A selection of T cell receptor beta chains follows, all from one sample in a study of cytomegalovirus exposure and HLA in healthy donors. TCRdb's copy holds only in-frame clones and misses some; the assay was immunoSEQ multiplex PCR. The data contain some 110,000 clones, roughly 94% of them seen just once; the ten biggest clones take up roughly 1.2%. The sequenced sample consisted of PBMCs. The receptor source for this set is a young woman in good health and CMV-seronegative. CDR3s include the opening cysteine and the closing phenylalanine or tryptophan. Each record gives: CDR3 protein, CDR3 length, V gene, D gene. D genes are given only for firm matches.

CASSLVGTGGSAGNTIYF	18	TRBV7-2	TRBD1
CASSLLSNYGYTF	13	TRBV7-8	-
CASSADRGLGYTF	13	TRBV5-5	TRBD1
CASSFRAKGNQPQHF	15	TRBV28	-
CASSPAVIVGNTIYF	15	TRBV18	-
CASSLYGQSLQETQYF	16	TRBV7-9	-
CASSLTGDSNQPQHF	15	TRBV5-1	TRBD1
CASSQFFGGPSTDTQYF	17	TRBV4-1	-
CASSSGGGGEAFF	13	TRBV7-3	-
CATEREGDYLYGYTF	15	TRBV2	-
CAGGTGEWYEQYF	13	TRBV5-4	TRBD1
CASSARTGEDTQYF	14	TRBV9	TRBD1
CASSETGTGKNEQFF	15	TRBV10-1	TRBD1
CAWSVQYNEQFF	12	TRBV30	-
CASSEAPWEGGTPQHF	16	TRBV2	-
CASSHSPGQGGEKLFF	16	TRBV25-1	TRBD1
CASSFLSHEQYF	12	TRBV7-2	-